This TCR beta chain was recovered during a study of T cell repertoires in cytomegalovirus infection. As regards this clonotype: As yet, its antigen is unknown. The junction shows a germline mismatch at one end, possibly a read error.

TCRdb redid the calling of the reads with MiXCR, one entry per CDR3 protein. The table shows about 830,000 distinct CDR3 sequences, with around a third occurring only once. Looked up from germline, CDR1 is SSHAT and CDR2 is FNYEAQ (reference sequence). This CDR3 has 15 amino acids. The clonotype originates from a human donor in good health (CMV status not recorded). Some clones in this sample may be carry-over from other donors' samples. V is TRBV7-7 and J is TRBJ2-1; 8 positions agree with TRBD2. The material sequenced was cultured CD8+ T cells from PBMCs, taken from culture after CMV antigen stimulation. The CDR3 is CASSSGPGGAYEQFF. The CDR3 bases are TGTGCTAGCAGCTCGGGTCCCGGGGGGGCTTATGAGCAGTTCTTC.